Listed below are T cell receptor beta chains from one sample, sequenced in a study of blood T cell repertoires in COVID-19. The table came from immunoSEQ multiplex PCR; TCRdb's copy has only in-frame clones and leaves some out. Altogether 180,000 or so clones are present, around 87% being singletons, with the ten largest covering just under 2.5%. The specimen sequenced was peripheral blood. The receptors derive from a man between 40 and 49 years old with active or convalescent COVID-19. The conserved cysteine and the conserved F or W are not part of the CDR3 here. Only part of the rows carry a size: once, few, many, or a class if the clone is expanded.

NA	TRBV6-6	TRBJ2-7	ASNDRGGEQY
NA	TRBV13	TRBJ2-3	ASRTSGGANTQY
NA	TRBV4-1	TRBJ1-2	ASSQDHGGGGYT
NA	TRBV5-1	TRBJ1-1	ASSLAGGSTEAF
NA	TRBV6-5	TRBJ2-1	ASRLNNEQF
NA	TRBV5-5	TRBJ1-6	ASSTGQGTDSPLH
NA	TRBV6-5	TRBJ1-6	ASTSGTGNSPLH
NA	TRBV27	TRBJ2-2	ASTKARTGELF
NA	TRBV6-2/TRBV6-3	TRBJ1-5	ASSTQGNNQPQH
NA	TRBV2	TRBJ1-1	ASRVQGANLMNTEAF
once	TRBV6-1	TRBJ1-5	ASSEAPQGVGQPQH
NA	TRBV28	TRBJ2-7	ASSLGGVYEQY
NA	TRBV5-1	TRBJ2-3	ASSLAGNTDTQY
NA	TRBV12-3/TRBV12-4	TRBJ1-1	ASSYSGEAF
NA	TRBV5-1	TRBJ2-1	ASSLAGTGRNEQF
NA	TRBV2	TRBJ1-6	ASSIRSGALSNNSPLH
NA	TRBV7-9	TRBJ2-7	ASSLGAYSYEQY
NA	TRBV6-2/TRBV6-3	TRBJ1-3	ASSSGYSGNTIY
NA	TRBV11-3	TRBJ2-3	ASSLTGKFTDTQY
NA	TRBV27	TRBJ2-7	ASSLAGTDYEQY
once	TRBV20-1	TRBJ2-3	SASPTSGGEITDTQY
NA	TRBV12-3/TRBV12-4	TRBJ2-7	ASSTTGAYEQY
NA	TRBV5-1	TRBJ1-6	ASSLDTGLNSPLH
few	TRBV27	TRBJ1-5	ASSFLAYGTLGNQPQH
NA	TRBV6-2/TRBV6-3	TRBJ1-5	ASSRTQTNQPQH
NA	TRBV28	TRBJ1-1	ASSLGQGGAEAF
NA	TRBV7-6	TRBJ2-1	ASSLSSGAPRGNEQF
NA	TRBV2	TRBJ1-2	ASINRGYYGYT
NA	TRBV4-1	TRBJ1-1	ASSPTRDRILNTEAF
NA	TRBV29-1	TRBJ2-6	SATGAGANVLT
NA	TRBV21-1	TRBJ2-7	ASSKALLAGARYEQY